Following are 12 T cell receptor beta chains from one sample sequenced in a study of CD8 T cells in ankylosing spondylitis. General study results and limits: Characteristic, it appeared, of ankylosing spondylitis blood was a TCR beta motif of 7 or 8 highly homologous variants.

For these TCRs, the target antigens are not known. One entry per CDR3 protein results from TCRdb running MiXCR on the 5' RACE reads. This table holds hundreds of thousands of distinct CDR3 sequences, about 25% found once. Sequencing input: blood, either unsorted or a sorted T cell fraction (not recorded which). The receptors were sampled from a male donor with ankylosing spondylitis.

V gene TRBV20-1 combines with J gene TRBJ2-1; TRBD1 might be the D (6 bases). V gave up 0 bases and J gave up 1 base, with 10 bases separating them. CDR3 length equals 15 residues. Germline V gives CDR1 DFQATT, CDR2 SNEGSKA (reference sequence). CDR3 loop: CSARDHRDSYNEQFF. CDR3 nucleotides: TGCAGTGCTAGAGATCACAGGGATTCCTACAATGAGCAGTTCTTC.

This chain uses TRBV4-1 with TRBJ1-2, with 7 bases lining up with TRBD1. The CDR3 runs to 13 residues. Trimming removed 6 bases from V and 7 bases from J; junction bases left unmatched: 8. Germline V gives CDR1 MGHRA, CDR2 YSYEKL. The CDR3 DNA reads TGCGCCAGCAGACTCACAGGGGTTGGTGGCTACACCTTC. Its translation is CASRLTGVGGYTF.

The rearrangement joins TRBV7-7 to TRBJ2-1; D perhaps matches TRBD1 (6 bases). The CDR3 runs to 13 residues. V lost 5 bases and J 9 bases, leaving 14 bases between the germline ends. The V gene's germline CDR1 is SSHAT and CDR2 FNYEAQ (reference sequence). The CDR3 region is CASSPDRLGEQFF. For the CDR3, the DNA is TGTGCCAGCAGCCCAGACAGGTTGGGTGAGCAGTTCTTC.

This clonotype was counted between two and nine times. V usage is TRBV10-3 and J usage is TRBJ2-2; D perhaps matches TRBD1 (6 bases). This CDR3 has 14 residues. Germline-derived CDR1 and CDR2 are ENHRY and SYGVKD. With 6 bases removed from V and 2 bases from J, the gap between germline ends came to 10 bases. The CDR3 sequence: CAIRRDTNTGELFF. For the CDR3, the DNA is TGTGCCATCAGAAGGGACACCAACACCGGGGAGCTGTTTTTT.

This clonotype was counted only a few times. The rearrangement joins TRBV12-3 or TRBV12-4 to TRBJ2-1; 10 bases line up with TRBD2. CDR3 length equals 15 residues. The V gene end was trimmed by 10 bases and the J gene end by 4 bases; junction bases not matched to a gene: 10. Here the CDR3 reads CATLRSGRGYNEQFF. As DNA, the CDR3 is TGTGCCACCCTACGGAGCGGGAGGGGGTACAATGAGCAGTTCTTC.

The chain joins TRBV10-3 to TRBJ1-6; D is perhaps TRBD1 (5 bases). The V and J ends lost 6 bases and 11 bases respectively, with 14 bases between them. Germline V gene lookup returns CDR1 ENHRY and CDR2 SYGVKD. The CDR3 loop spans 13 amino acids. CDR3 in amino acids: CAIRWGDEAPLHF. DNA for the CDR3: TGTGCCATCAGATGGGGCGATGAGGCACCCCTCCACTTT.

The chain uses TRBV5-1 and TRBJ2-1; 8 nucleotides line up with TRBD2. J lost 5 bases, V lost 1 base, and 8 bases had no gene match. The CDR3 runs 16 residues. The germline V gene has CDR1 SGHRS and CDR2 YFSETQ. Here the CDR3 DNA reads TGCGCCAGCAGCTTGTTACGGGAGGGCCGGAACAATGAGCAGTTCTTC. It is translated as CASSLLREGRNNEQFF.

The genes are TRBV20-1 and TRBJ1-1; TRBD1 agrees at 8 bases. The V segment lost 6 bases and the J segment 0 bases; nucleotides outside the gene matches: 6. CDR3 length equals 14 residues. Germline V gene lookup returns CDR1 DFQATT and CDR2 SNEGSKA (reference sequence). CDR3 sequence (DNA): TGCAGTGCGGACAGGGCGTTGATGAACACTGAAGCTTTCTTT. It codes for CSADRALMNTEAFF.

This chain uses TRBV10-3 with TRBJ2-3; maybe TRBD1 (6 bases). The CDR3 is 15 amino acids. Deletions cut 5 bases from V and 2 bases from J, with 14 bases between. Germline loops: CDR1 ENHRY, CDR2 SYGVKD. CDR3 protein: CAISFQGFHTDTQYF. Written as DNA, the CDR3 is TGTGCCATCAGTTTTCAGGGGTTTCACACAGATACGCAGTATTTT.

The V gene is TRBV2, the J gene TRBJ1-5; 8 nucleotides line up with TRBD1. V shed 7 bases, J shed 7 bases, and the junction held 9 bases outside the gene matches. The V gene's germline CDR1 is SNHLY and CDR2 FYNNEI. The CDR3 length is 14 residues. For the CDR3, the DNA is TGTGCCAGCAAAGAGACAGGGGTAGGCCAGCCCCAGCATTTT. Amino acids: CASKETGVGQPQHF.

This CDR3 reads CASTRDLNTGELFF. The CDR3 DNA reads as TGTGCCAGCACTCGGGACTTGAACACCGGGGAGCTGTTTTTT. This sequence joins TRBV11-2 and TRBJ2-2, with D possibly being TRBD2 (6 bases). The CDR3 sequence is 14 residues long. The V gene's germline CDR1 is SGHAT and CDR2 FQNNGV. Trimming took 7 bases from V and 1 from J, leaving 10 bases between them.

The CDR3 region is CASSPTGGYGYTF. The CDR3 region has the DNA TGTGCCAGCAGCCCGACAGGGGGCTATGGCTACACCTTC. The rearrangement uses TRBV3-1 and TRBJ1-2; 9 bases agree with TRBD1. Germline CDR1 reads LGHDT; CDR2 reads YNNKEL (reference sequence). The CDR3 is 13 residues long. The trim removed 4 bases at V and 4 bases at J, leaving 1 base unmatched.